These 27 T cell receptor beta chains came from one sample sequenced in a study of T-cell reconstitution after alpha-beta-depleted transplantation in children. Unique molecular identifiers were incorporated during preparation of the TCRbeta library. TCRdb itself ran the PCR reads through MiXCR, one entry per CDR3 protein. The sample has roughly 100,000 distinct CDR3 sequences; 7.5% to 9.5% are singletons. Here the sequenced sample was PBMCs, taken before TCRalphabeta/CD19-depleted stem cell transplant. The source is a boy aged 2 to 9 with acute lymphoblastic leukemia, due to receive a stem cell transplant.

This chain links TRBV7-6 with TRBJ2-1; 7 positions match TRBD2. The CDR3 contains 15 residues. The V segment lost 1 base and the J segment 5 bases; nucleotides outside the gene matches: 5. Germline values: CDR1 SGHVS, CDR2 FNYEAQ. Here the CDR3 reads CASSLDTGGNNEQFF. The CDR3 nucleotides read TGTGCCAGCAGCTTAGATACGGGGGGAAACAATGAGCAGTTCTTC.

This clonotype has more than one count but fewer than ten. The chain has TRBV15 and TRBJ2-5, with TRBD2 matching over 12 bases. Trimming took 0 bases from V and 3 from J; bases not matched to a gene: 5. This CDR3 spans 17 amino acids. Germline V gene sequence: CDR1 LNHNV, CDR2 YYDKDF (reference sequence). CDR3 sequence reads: CATSREASSGGEETQYF. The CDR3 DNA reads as TGTGCCACCAGCAGAGAGGCGTCTAGCGGGGGGGAAGAGACCCAGTACTTC.

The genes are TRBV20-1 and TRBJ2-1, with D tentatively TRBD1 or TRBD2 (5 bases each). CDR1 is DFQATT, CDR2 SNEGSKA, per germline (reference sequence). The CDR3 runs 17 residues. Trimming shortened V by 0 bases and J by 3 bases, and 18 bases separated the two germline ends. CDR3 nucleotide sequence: TGCAGTGCTAGAGATGCAGGGCGGGCAGGGATCTACAATGAGCAGTTCTTC. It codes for CSARDAGRAGIYNEQFF.

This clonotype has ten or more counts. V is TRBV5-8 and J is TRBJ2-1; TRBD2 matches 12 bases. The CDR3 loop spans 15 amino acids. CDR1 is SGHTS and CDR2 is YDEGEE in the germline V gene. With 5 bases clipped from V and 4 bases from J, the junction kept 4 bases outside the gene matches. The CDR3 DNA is TGTGCCAGCAGTCCAGGACTAGCGGGATACAATGAGCAGTTCTTC. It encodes CASSPGLAGYNEQFF. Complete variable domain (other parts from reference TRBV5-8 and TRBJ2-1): EAGVTQSPTHLIKTRGQQATLRCSPISGHTSVYWYQQALGLGLQFLLWYDEGEERNRGNFPPRFSGRQFPNYSSELNVNALELEDSALYLCASSPGLAGYNEQFFGPGTRLTVL.

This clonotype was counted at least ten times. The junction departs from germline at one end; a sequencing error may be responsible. The CDR3 region has the DNA TGTGCCAGCACCAATACGGCTAGGCCCTCCAACGAGCAGTACTTC. Its translation: CASTNTARPSNEQYF. This chain links TRBV7-9 with TRBJ2-7; D is undetermined. The germline V gene has CDR1 SEHNR and CDR2 FQNEAQ (reference sequence). The CDR3 is 15 amino acids.

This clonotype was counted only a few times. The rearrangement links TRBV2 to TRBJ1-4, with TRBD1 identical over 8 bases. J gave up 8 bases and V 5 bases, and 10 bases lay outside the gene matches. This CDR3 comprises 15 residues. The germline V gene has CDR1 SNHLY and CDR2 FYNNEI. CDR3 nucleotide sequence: TGTGCCAGCAGTCTGTCCGGGACAGGAGGCGAAAAACTGTTTTTT. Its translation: CASSLSGTGGEKLFF.

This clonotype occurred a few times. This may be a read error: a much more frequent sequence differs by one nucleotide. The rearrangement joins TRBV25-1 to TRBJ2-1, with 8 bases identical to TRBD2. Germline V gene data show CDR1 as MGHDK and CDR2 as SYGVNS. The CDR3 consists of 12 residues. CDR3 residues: CASEREYNEHFF. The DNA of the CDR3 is TGTGCCAGCGAGCGGGAGTACAATGAGCATTTCTTC.

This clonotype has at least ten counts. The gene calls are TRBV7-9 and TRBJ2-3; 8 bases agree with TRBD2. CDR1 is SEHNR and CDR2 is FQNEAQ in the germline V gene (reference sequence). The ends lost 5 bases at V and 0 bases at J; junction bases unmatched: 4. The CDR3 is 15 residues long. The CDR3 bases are TGTGCCAGCAGCCTCCGGGGGGGGAGCACAGATACGCAGTATTTT. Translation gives CASSLRGGSTDTQYF.

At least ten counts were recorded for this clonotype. CDR3: CAILRDRGTHGYTF. In DNA, the CDR3 is TGTGCCATCTTACGGGACAGGGGTACCCATGGCTACACCTTC. This chain links TRBV10-3 with TRBJ1-2, with TRBD1 identical over 10 bases. J gave up 6 bases and V 8 bases, and 9 bases lay outside the gene matches. The length of the CDR3 is 14 residues. Germline lookup yields CDR1 ENHRY and CDR2 SYGVKD.

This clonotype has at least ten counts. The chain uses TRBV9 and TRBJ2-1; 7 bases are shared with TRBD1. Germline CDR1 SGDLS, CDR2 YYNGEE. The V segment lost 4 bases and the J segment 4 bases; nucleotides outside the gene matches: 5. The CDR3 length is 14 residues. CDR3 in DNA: TGTGCCAGCAGCCCGGACAGGATTTACAATGAGCAGTTCTTC. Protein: CASSPDRIYNEQFF.

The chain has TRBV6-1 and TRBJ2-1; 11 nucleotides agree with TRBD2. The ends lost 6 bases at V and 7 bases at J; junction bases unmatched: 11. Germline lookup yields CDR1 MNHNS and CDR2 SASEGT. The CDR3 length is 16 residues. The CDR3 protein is CASSSQLAGVLNEQFF. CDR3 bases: TGTGCCAGCAGCTCACAACTAGCGGGGGTCCTAAATGAGCAGTTCTTC.

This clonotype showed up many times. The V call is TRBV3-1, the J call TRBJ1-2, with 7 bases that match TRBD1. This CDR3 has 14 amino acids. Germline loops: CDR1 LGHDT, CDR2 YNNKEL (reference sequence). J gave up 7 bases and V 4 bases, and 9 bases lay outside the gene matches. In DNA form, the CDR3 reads TGTGCCAGCAGCCTTCGGACAGGCCCTGGTGGCTACACCTTC. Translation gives CASSLRTGPGGYTF. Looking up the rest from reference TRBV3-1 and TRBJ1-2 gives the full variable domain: DTAVSQTPKYLVTQMGNDKSIKCEQNLGHDTMYWYKQDSKKFLKIMFSYNNKELIINETVPNRFSPKSPDKAHLNLHINSLELGDSAVYFCASSLRTGPGGYTFGSGTRLTVV.

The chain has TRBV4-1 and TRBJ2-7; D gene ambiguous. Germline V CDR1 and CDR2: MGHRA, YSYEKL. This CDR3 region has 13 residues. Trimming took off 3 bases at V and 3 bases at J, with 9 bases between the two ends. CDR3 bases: TGCGCCAGCAGCCAGAGAGATAGCTACGAGCAGTACTTC. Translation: CASSQRDSYEQYF.

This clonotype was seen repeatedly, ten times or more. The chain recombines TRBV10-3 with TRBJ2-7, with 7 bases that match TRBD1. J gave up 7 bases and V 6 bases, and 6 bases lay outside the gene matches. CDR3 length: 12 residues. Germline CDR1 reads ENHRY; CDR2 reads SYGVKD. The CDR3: CAIRQGPGEQYF. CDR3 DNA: TGTGCCATCAGACAGGGGCCTGGGGAGCAGTACTTC.

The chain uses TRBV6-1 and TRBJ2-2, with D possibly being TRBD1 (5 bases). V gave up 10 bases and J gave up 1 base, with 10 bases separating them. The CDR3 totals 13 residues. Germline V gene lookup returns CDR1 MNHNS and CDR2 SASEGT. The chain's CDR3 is CAIHDRNTGELFF. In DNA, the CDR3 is TGTGCCATTCACGACAGGAACACCGGGGAGCTGTTTTTT.

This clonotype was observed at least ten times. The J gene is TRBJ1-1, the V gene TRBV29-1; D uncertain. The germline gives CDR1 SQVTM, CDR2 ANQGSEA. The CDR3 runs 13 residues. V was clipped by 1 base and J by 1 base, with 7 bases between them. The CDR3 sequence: CSVEVTGNTEAFF. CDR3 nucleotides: TGCAGCGTTGAAGTTACGGGGAACACTGAAGCTTTCTTT.

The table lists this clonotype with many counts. The CDR3 loop reads CSARDPTKRQYF. CDR3 nucleotide sequence: TGCAGTGCTAGAGACCCCACGAAAAGGCAGTACTTC. V gene TRBV20-1 combines with J gene TRBJ2-7; D call uncertain. This CDR3 is 12 amino acids long. Germline-derived CDR1 and CDR2 are DFQATT and SNEGSKA (reference sequence). V was cut by 0 bases and J by 9 bases, with 12 bases left in between.

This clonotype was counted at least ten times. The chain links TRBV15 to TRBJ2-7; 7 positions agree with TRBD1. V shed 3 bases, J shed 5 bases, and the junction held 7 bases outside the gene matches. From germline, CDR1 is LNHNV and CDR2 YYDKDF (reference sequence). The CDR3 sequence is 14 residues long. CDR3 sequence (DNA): TGTGCCACCAGCAGTCTACAGGGGAGCGACGAGCAGTACTTC. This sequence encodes CATSSLQGSDEQYF.

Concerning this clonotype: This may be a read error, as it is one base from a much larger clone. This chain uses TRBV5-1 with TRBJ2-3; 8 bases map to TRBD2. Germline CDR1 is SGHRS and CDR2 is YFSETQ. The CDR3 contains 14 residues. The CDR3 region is CDSSLAGGADTQYF. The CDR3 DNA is TGCGACAGCAGCTTGGCCGGGGGGGCAGATACGCAGTATTTT.

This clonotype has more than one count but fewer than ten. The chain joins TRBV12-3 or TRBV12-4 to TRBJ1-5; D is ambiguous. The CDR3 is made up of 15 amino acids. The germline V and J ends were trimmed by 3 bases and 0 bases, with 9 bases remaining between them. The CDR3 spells CASSFGQDSNQPQHF. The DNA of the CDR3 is TGTGCCAGCAGTTTCGGCCAGGATAGCAATCAGCCCCAGCATTTT.

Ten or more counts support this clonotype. CDR3 DNA sequence: TGTGCCAGCACCGGGGGGCCTCTCGGAGATACGCAGTATTTT. It is translated as CASTGGPLGDTQYF. This chain connects TRBV7-2 to TRBJ2-3; D is possibly TRBD2 (7 bases). In germline, CDR1 is SGHTA, CDR2 FQGNSA. The V gene lost 7 bases and the J gene lost 5 bases, with 16 bases spanning the gap. The CDR3 extends over 14 amino acids.

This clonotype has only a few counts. This CDR3 reads CSARSRDQHNFYEQYF. CDR3 nucleotides: TGCAGTGCTAGATCTAGAGACCAGCATAACTTCTACGAGCAGTACTTC. The rearrangement joins TRBV20-1 to TRBJ2-7; no clear D gene. Trimming removed 2 bases at V and 3 bases at J, with 20 bases between. The CDR3 length is 16 residues. Germline CDR1 is DFQATT and CDR2 is SNEGSKA (reference sequence).

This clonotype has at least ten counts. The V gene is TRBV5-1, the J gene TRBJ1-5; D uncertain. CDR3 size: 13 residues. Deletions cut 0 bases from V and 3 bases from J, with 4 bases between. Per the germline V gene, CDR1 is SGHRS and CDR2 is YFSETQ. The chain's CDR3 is CASSLGHNQPQHF. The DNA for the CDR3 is TGCGCCAGCAGCTTGGGCCACAATCAGCCCCAGCATTTT.

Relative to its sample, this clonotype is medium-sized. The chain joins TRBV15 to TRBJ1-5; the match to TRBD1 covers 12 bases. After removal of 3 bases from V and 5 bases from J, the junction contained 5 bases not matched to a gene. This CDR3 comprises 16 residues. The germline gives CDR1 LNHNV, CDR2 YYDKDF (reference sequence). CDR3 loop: CATSSPGQGADQPQHF. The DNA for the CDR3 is TGTGCCACCAGCAGTCCGGGACAGGGGGCAGATCAGCCCCAGCATTTT.

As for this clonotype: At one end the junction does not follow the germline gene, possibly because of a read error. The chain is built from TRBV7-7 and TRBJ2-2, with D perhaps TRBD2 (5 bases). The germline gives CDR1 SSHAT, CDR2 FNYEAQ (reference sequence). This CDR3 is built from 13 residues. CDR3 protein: CASSPASPGELFF. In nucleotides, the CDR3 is TGTGCTAGCAGCCCAGCTAGCCCCGGGGAGCTGTTTTTT.

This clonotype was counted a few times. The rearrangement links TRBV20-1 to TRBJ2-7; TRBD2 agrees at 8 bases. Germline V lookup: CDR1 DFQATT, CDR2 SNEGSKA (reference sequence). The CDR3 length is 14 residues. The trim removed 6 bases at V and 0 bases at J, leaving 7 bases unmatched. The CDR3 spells CSAFPLAGSYEQYF. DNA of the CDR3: TGCAGTGCCTTCCCTCTAGCGGGCTCCTACGAGCAGTACTTC.

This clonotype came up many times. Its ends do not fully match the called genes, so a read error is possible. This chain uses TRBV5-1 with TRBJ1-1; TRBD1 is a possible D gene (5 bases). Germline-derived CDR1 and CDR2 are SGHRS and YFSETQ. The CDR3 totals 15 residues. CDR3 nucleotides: TGCGCCAGCAGCTTGGGCGCGACAGTGAAGACTGAAGCTTTCTTT. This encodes CASSLGATVKTEAFF.